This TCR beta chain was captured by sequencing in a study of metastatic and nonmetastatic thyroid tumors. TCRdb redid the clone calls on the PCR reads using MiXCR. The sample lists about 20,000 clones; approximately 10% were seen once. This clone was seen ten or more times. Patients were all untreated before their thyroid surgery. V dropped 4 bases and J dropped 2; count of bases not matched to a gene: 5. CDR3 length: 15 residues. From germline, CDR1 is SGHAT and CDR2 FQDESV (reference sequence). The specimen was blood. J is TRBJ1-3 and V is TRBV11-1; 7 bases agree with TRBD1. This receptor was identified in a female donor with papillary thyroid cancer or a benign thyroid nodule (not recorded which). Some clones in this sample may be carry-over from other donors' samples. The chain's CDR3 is CASSYKTGTGNTIYF. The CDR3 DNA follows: TGTGCCAGCAGCTACAAGACAGGGACTGGAAACACCATATATTTT.